The 9 T cell receptor beta chains in this list originate from one sample, sequenced in a study of early T cells in non-severe SARS-CoV-2 infection. TCRdb passed the 5' RACE reads through MiXCR, listing each CDR3 protein once. The repertoire consists of roughly 57,000 distinct CDR3 sequences, with roughly 13% occurring once and the leading ten covering about 9.3%. This sample comprised whole blood, obtained at baseline. These receptors were collected from an adult who was a healthcare worker with PCR-confirmed SARS-CoV-2 infection or an uninfected control (not recorded which).

This chain connects TRBV29-1 to TRBJ2-7, with D unresolved. The V and J ends lost 4 bases and 9 bases respectively, with 4 bases between them. The CDR3 totals 8 residues. Germline CDR1 SQVTM, CDR2 ANQGSEA. CDR3 loop: CSVVRQYF. The CDR3 DNA reads TGCAGCGTTGTGAGGCAGTACTTC.

This chain connects TRBV4-3 to TRBJ2-4; no clear D gene. There are 14 residues in the CDR3. Trimming shortened V by 1 base and J by 10 bases, and 14 bases separated the two germline ends. CDR1 LGHNA and CDR2 YSLEER come from the germline V gene. CDR3 sequence: CASSQVTADRIQYF. Written as DNA, the CDR3 is TGCGCCAGCAGCCAAGTTACGGCCGATCGGATTCAGTACTTC.

V is TRBV4-1 and J is TRBJ2-3; maybe TRBD2 (5 bases). The V gene lost 0 bases and the J gene lost 4 bases, with 14 bases spanning the gap. The CDR3 contains 16 residues. Germline V gene data show CDR1 as MGHRA and CDR2 as YSYEKL. The CDR3 sequence is CASSQDATRIADTQYF. The CDR3, as DNA: TGCGCCAGCAGCCAAGATGCAACTAGGATTGCAGATACGCAGTATTTT.

This clonotype was detected ten times or more. V and J are TRBV9 and TRBJ2-7; a weak D match, TRBD2 (5 bases). This CDR3 region has 14 residues. V was pared by 4 bases and J by 0 bases, with 11 bases between. Germline lookup yields CDR1 SGDLS and CDR2 YYNGEE. The CDR3 bases are TGTGCCAGCAGCCGTGGCGGGTCCTCCTACGAGCAGTACTTC. It translates to CASSRGGSSYEQYF.

The genes are TRBV6-5 and TRBJ1-2; TRBD1 aligns across 8 bases. V shed 6 bases and J 0 bases; nucleotides not matched to a gene: 6. This CDR3 region has 15 residues. Looked up from germline, CDR1 is MNHEY and CDR2 is SVGAGI. The CDR3: CASRRGQGANYGYTF. CDR3 coding DNA: TGTGCCAGCAGACGAGGACAGGGAGCTAACTATGGCTACACCTTC.

V and J are TRBV14 and TRBJ1-2; no clear D gene. Per the germline V gene, CDR1 is SGHDN and CDR2 is FVKESK. V lost 4 bases and J lost 2, with 14 bases in between. The CDR3 runs to 15 residues. The CDR3 DNA sequence: TGTGCCAGCAGCCCCAGGAACGCCGGCAACTATGGCTACACCTTC. Residues: CASSPRNAGNYGYTF.

The J gene is TRBJ2-7, the V gene TRBV27, with TRBD1 identical over 7 bases. This CDR3 contains 14 residues. Germline loops: CDR1 MNHEY, CDR2 SMNVEV (reference sequence). Germline trimming cut 3 bases from V and 3 bases from J; bases unmatched to any gene: 5. In DNA form, the CDR3 reads TGTGCCAGCAGTTTTAGGGGACAGCTCTACGAGCAGTACTTC. This gives the protein CASSFRGQLYEQYF.

The chain employs TRBV5-1 and TRBJ2-2; D is uncertain. The CDR3 length is 15 residues. V dropped 0 bases and J dropped 0 bases, with 6 bases sitting between them. CDR1 and CDR2 from the germline V gene are SGHRS and YFSETQ. CDR3 sequence (DNA): TGCGCCAGCAGCTTGGGTCAGACGAACACCGGGGAGCTGTTTTTT. This sequence encodes CASSLGQTNTGELFF.

In its sample, this clonotype was seen a few times. V and J are TRBV5-1 and TRBJ2-7; D perhaps matches TRBD2 (7 bases). The CDR3 consists of 14 residues. The germline CDR1 and CDR2 sequences are SGHRS and YFSETQ. Trimming stripped 4 bases from V and 12 bases from J, with 23 bases between. CDR3 nucleotides: TGCGCCAGCAGCCCCCGGGGGCTAGCGGAGAGGAGGTACTTC. Translating it yields CASSPRGLAERRYF.